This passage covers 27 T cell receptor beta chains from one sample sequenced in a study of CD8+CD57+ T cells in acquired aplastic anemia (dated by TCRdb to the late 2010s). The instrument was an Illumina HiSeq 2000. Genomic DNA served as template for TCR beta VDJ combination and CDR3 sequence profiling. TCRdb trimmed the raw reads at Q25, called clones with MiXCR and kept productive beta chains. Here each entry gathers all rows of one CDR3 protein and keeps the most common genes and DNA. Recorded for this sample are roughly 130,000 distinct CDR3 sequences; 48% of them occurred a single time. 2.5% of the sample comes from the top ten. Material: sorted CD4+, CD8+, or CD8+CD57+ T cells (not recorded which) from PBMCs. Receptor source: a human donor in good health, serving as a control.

This CDR3 reads CASSQDPGQTREAFF. The CDR3 nucleotides read TGCGCCAGCAGCCAAGACCCCGGACAGACGCGGGAAGCTTTCTTT. The V and J genes are TRBV4-3 and TRBJ1-1; possibly TRBD1 for D (6 bases). Per germline, CDR1 LGHNA and CDR2 YSLEER. With 0 bases removed from V and 8 bases from J, the gap between germline ends came to 16 bases. The CDR3 totals 15 residues.

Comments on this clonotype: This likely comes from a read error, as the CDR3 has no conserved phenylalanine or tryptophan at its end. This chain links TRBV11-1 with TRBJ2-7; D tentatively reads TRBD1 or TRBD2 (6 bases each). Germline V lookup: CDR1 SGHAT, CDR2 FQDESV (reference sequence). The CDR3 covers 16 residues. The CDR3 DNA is TGTGCCAGCCGCTTAGCGTTCCGGGGGCGTGTGAACGAGCAGTACCTC. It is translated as CASRLAFRGRVNEQYL.

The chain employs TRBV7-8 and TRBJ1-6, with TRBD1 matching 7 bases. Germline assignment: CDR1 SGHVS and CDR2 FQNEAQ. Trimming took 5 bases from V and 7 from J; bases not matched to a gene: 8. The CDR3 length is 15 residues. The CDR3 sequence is CASSVSGTANSPLHF. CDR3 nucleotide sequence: TGTGCCAGCAGCGTTTCCGGGACAGCCAATTCACCCCTCCACTTT. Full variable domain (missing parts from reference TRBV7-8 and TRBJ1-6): GAGVSQSPRYKVAKRGQDVALRCDPISGHVSLFWYQQALGQGPEFLTYFQNEAQLDKSGLPSDRFFAERPEGSVSTLKIQRTQQEDSAVYLCASSVSGTANSPLHFGNGTRLTVT.

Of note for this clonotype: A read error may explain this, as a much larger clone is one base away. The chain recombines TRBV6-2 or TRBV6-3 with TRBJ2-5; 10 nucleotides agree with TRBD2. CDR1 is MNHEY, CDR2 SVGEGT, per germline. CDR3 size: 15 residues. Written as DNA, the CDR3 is TGTGCCAGCAGTTACCCGACTAGCGGGCAAGAGGCCCAGTACTTC. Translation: CASSYPTSGQEAQYF.

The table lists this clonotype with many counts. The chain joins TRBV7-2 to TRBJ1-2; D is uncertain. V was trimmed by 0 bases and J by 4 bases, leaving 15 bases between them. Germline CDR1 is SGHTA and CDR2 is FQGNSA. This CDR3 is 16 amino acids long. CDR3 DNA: TGTGCCAGCAGCTTAGCGGCCCTCATGGACCCCTATGGCTACACCTTC. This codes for CASSLAALMDPYGYTF.

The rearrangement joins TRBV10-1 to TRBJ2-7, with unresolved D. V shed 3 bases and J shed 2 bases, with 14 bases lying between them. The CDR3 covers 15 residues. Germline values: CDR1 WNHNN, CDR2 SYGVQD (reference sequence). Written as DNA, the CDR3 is TGCGCCAGCAGTGATTTTACGACTGACCCCTACGAGCAGTACTTC. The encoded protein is CASSDFTTDPYEQYF.

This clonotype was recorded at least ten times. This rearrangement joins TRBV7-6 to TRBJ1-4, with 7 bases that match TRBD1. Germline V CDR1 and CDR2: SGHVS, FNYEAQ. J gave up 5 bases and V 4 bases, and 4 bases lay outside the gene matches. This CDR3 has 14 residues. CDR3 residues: CASSSQGGNEKLFF. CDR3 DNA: TGTGCCAGCAGCTCGCAGGGGGGGAATGAAAAACTGTTTTTT.

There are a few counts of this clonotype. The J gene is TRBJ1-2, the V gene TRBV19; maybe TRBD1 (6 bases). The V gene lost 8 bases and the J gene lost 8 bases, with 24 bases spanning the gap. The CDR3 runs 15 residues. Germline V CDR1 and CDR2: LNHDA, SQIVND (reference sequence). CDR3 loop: CASASSRGGGGGYTF. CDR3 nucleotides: TGTGCCAGTGCCTCTTCCCGCGGCGGGGGCGGCGGCTACACCTTC.

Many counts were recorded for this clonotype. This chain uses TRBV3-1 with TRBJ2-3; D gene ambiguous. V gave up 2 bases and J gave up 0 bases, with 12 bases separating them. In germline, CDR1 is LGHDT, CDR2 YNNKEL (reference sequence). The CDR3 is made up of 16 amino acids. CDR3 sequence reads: CASSQFWGPSTDTQYF. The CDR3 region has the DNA TGTGCCAGCAGCCAATTTTGGGGTCCTAGCACAGATACGCAGTATTTT.

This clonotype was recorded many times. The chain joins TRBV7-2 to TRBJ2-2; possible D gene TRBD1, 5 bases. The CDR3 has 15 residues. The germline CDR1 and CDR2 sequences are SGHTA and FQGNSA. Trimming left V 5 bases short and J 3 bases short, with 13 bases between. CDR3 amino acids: CASSPRQSYTGELFF. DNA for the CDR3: TGTGCCAGCAGCCCTCGACAGAGTTACACCGGGGAGCTGTTTTTT.

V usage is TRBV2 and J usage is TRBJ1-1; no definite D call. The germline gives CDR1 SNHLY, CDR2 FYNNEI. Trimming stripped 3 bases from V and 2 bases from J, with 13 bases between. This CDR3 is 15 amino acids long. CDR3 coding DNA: TGTGCCAGCAGTGACGATCGGTCAGCCAACACTGAAGCTTTCTTT. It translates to CASSDDRSANTEAFF.

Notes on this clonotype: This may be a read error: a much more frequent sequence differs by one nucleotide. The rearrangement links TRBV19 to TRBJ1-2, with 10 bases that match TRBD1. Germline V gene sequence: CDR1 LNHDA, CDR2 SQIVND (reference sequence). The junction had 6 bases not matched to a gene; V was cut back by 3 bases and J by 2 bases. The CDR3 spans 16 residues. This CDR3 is CASSMGWGQGNYGYTF. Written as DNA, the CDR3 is TGTGCCAGTAGTATGGGATGGGGACAGGGGAACTATGGCTACACCTTC.

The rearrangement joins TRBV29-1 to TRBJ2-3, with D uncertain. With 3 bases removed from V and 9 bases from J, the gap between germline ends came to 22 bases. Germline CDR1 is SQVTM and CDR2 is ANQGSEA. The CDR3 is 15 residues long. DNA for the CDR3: TGCAGCGTTGACCACGGACGGTTAACGGTAGACACGCAGTATTTT. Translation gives CSVDHGRLTVDTQYF.

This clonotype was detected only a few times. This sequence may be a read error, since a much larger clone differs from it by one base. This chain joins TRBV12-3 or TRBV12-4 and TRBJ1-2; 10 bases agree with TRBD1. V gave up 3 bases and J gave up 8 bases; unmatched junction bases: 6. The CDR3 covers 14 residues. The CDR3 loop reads CASSFSTGGVGYTF. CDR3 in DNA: TGTGCCAGCAGTTTTTCGACAGGGGGCGTCGGCTACACCTTC.

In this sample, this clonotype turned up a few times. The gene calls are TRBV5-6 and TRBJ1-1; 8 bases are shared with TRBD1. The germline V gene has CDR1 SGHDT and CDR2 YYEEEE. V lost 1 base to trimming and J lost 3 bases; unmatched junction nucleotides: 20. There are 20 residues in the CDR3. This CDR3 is CASSLRGVGQGGIRYTEAFF. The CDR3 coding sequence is TGTGCCAGCAGCTTGAGGGGGGTCGGACAGGGAGGGATCCGGTACACTGAAGCTTTCTTT.

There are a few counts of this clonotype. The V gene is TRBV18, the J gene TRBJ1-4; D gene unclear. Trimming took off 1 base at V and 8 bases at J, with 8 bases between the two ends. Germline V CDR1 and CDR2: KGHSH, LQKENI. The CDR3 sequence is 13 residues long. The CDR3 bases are TGTGCCAGCTCACCACAGGAGAGAGAAAAACTGTTTTTT. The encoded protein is CASSPQEREKLFF.

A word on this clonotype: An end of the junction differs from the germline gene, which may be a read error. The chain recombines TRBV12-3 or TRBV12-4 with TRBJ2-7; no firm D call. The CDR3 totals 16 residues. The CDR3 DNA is TGTGCCAGCAGTGAATCCGGCCACCACCCTCCTTACGAGCCGTACTTC. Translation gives CASSESGHHPPYEPYF.

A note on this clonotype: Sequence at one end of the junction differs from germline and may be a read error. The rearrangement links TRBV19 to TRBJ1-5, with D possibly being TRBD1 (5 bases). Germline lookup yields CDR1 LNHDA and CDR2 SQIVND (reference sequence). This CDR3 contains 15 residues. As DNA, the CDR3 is TGTGCCAGTAGTATTTCTGGGGCTAGCAATCAGCCCCAGCACTTC. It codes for CASSISGASNQPQHF.

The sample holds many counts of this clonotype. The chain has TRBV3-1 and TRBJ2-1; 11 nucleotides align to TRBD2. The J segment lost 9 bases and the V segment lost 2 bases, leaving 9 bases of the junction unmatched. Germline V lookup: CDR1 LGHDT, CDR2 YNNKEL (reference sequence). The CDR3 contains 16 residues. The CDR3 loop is CASSQLSGGASAEQFF. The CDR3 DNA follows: TGTGCCAGCAGCCAACTTAGCGGGGGGGCTTCAGCTGAGCAGTTCTTC.

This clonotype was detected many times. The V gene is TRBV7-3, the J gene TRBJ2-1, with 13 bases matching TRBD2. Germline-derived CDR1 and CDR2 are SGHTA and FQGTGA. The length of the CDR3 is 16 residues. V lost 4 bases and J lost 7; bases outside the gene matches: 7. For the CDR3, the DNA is TGTGCCAGCAGCTCTAAGACTAGCGGGGGGAGAAATGAGCAGTTCTTC. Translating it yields CASSSKTSGGRNEQFF.

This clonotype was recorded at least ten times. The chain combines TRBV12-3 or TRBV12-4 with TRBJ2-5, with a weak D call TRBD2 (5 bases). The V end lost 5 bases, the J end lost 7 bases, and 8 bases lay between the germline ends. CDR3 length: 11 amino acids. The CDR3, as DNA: TGTGCCAGCAGTCCCGGGATGACCCAGTACTTC. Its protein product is CASSPGMTQYF.

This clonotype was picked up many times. The CDR3 DNA sequence: TGTGCCAGCAGCTTGGGACAGAGGAGTGGAAACACCATATATTTT. It yields the protein CASSLGQRSGNTIYF. This chain joins TRBV7-9 and TRBJ1-3, with TRBD1 matching over 7 bases. The CDR3 loop spans 15 amino acids. V was clipped by 3 bases and J by 3 bases; unmatched bases: 5. CDR1 and CDR2 (germline): SEHNR, FQNEAQ (reference sequence).

DNA for the CDR3: TGTGCCAGCAGCCCGAGACTAGCGGACACAGATACGCAGTATTTT. This codes for CASSPRLADTDTQYF. The gene calls are TRBV11-1 and TRBJ2-3, with 9 bases that match TRBD2. CDR1 SGHAT and CDR2 FQDESV come from the germline V gene (reference sequence). The CDR3 totals 15 residues. The V and J ends lost 5 bases and 2 bases, in that order; junction bases with no gene match: 5.

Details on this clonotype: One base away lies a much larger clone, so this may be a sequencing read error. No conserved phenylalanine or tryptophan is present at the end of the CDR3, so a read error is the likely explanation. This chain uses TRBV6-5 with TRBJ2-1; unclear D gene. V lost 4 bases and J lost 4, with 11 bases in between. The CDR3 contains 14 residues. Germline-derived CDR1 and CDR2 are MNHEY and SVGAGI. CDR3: CASSLLSRYNEQFL. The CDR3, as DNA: TGTGCCAGCAGTTTGCTCAGTAGGTACAATGAGCAGTTCCTC.

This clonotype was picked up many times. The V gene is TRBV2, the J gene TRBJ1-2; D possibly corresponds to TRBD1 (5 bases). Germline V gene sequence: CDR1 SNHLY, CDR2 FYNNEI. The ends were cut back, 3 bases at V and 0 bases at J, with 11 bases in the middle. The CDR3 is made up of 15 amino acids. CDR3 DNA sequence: TGTGCCAGCAGTGATTTCGACAGTTCTAACTATGGCTACACCTTC. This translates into CASSDFDSSNYGYTF.

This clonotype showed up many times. This CDR3 reads CAWGRGSGNTIYF. CDR3 bases: TGTGCCTGGGGCAGGGGCTCTGGAAACACCATATATTTT. The chain carries TRBV30 and TRBJ1-3; perhaps TRBD1 as D (6 bases). Per the germline V gene, CDR1 is GTSNPN and CDR2 is SVGIG (reference sequence). The germline V and J ends were trimmed by 5 bases and 0 bases, with 8 bases remaining between them. The CDR3 is made up of 13 amino acids. The full variable domain, with the rest looked up from reference TRBV30 and TRBJ1-3, is SQTIHQWPATLVQPVGSPLSLECTVEGTSNPNLYWYRQAAGRGLQLLFYSVGIGQISSEVPQNLSASRPQDRQFILSSKKLLLSDSGFYLCAWGRGSGNTIYFGEGSWLTVV.

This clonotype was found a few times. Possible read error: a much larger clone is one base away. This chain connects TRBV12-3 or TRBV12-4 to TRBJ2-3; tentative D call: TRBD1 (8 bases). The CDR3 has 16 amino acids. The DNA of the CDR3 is TGTGCCAGCAGTTACCGACAGGGGAGGGGCACAGGTACGCAGTATTTT. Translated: CASSYRQGRGTGTQYF.